This is a list of T cell receptor beta chains from one sample in a study of cytomegalovirus exposure and HLA in healthy donors. Profiling relied on immunoSEQ multiplex PCR, and the TCRdb table lists in-frame clones only, not all of them. This table holds about 76,000 clones, under 80% found once. The sample taken for sequencing was PBMCs. These receptors were obtained from a man in his 60s in good health and CMV-seropositive. CDR3s include the opening cysteine and the closing phenylalanine or tryptophan.

J: TRBJ1-1
V: TRBV6-5
CDR3: CASSFAGEAFF

J: TRBJ2-7
V: TRBV7-9
CDR3: CASSRQDPSYEQYF

J: TRBJ2-7
V: TRBV6-6
CDR3: CASTSGTGGFYEQYF

J: TRBJ1-1
V: TRBV28
CDR3: CASGGHPMNTEAFF

J: TRBJ2-1
V: TRBV5-6
CDR3: CASSLDRINEQFF

J: TRBJ1-3
V: TRBV7-2
CDR3: CASSPPGGANRNTIYF

J: TRBJ2-7
V: TRBV5-8
CDR3: CASSLRQERQYF

J: TRBJ2-7
V: TRBV10-1
CDR3: CASSEGQGISYEQYF

J: TRBJ2-5
V: TRBV9
CDR3: CASSGASGQETQYF

J: TRBJ2-5
V: TRBV4-1
CDR3: CASSQPWEGEETQYF

J: TRBJ1-5
V: TRBV28
CDR3: CASSPGQADQPQHF

J: TRBJ2-7
V: TRBV28
CDR3: CASSLGQGNYEQYF

J: TRBJ1-6
V: TRBV5-6
CDR3: CASSLGGRATSNSPLHF

J: TRBJ1-1
V: TRBV6-1
CDR3: CATNSWTQPNTEAFF